Included here is one T cell receptor beta chain sequence, with context. Its antigen is still unknown. Base qualities were left out, and no much larger clone turns up one base away. Hyperthyroidism patients were newly diagnosed, with disease duration under 2 months, and aged 18 to 65 years. The study excluded patients with uncontrolled infections, other autoimmune diseases, pregnancy or lactation. Diagnoses relied on clinical symptoms, serum thyroxine and TRAb, thyroid ultrasound and orbital computed tomography. Blood from progressor patients was collected at the time of first diagnosis with hyperthyroidism, before any ophthalmopathy symptoms had appeared. Ficoll-Paque density gradient centrifugation was used to isolate PBMCs from about 9 ml of fresh peripheral blood. Patients classed as progressors first received a Graves' hyperthyroidism diagnosis and then went on to develop ophthalmopathy during follow-up. Trizol reagent was used to extract total RNA, and RNA quality was then checked on an Agilent 2100 Bioanalyzer.

This sample is drawn from a study of T cells in Graves' hyperthyroidism and ophthalmopathy (dated by TCRdb to the late 2010s). Notes on the research overall: Peripheral blood samples were taken at initial diagnosis, before any treatment was given. To identify TCR V-J signatures that set the groups apart, the researchers used a discovery cohort of 100 patients, made up of 40 to 45 with Graves' ophthalmopathy and 55 to 65 with stable Graves' hyperthyroidism. An independent validation cohort of 18 to 20 hyperthyroidism patients and about 16 patients who later progressed to ophthalmopathy tested prospective prediction of ophthalmopathy. The 90 or so discovery patients were randomly split 7:3 into training and test sets. Thyroid tissue and blood T-cell repertoires from more than five Graves' hyperthyroidism patients were also compared in the study. After blood sampling, hyperthyroidism patients were treated with methimazole at a starting dose of 30 mg daily, and ophthalmopathy patients were treated with high-dose intravenous methylprednisolone. The paper describes TCR Vbeta CDR3 sequencing of about 140 peripheral blood samples, made up of 40 to 45 ophthalmopathy patients, approximately 73 hyperthyroidism patients and 17 progressor patients. Overall study results and their limits: In validation, progression to ophthalmopathy was predicted by the model with 70% to 71% sensitivity and 72% to 80% specificity, a median of roughly six months before onset. Sample size was not statistically predetermined, and blinding of investigators to group allocation was not performed. Blood samples also contained most of the expanded thyroid clonotypes (frequency above 0.001), which suggests that blood repertoires may reflect thyroid immune responses. A model built on a 13 V-J signature distinguished ophthalmopathy from stable hyperthyroidism, reaching roughly 88% sensitivity and approximately 83% specificity in cross-validation and 80%/75% in testing.

The CDR3 starts with the cysteine, ends with the phenylalanine, and has 13 residues. The entry retains the CDR3 DNA only, 39 bases that are in frame from base 1. At the junction V is shortened by 4 bases and J by 9 bases, with 17 bases in between. The CDR1 and CDR2 encoded by the germline V gene are SGHRS and YFSETQ. TCR beta CDR3 regions were amplified from RNA transcripts. The TCR CDR3 was subjected to a first round of RT-PCR using the HTBI primer set and the Qiagen OneStep RT-PCR kit. A second multiplex PCR round built the libraries, followed by size selection and purification. Libraries were sequenced paired-end with 100 bp reads on an Illumina HiSeq2000. Regarding the original processing steps: SOAPnuke was used to process the raw data, removing reads that contained adapters or uncalled bases, had a mean Phred below 15, or lacked an exact match to the constant primer or identifier. COPE v1.2.5 was used to merge the high-quality paired reads, and each unique nucleotide sequence was defined as a clonotype. MiTCR v1.1 was used to align clonotypes to the IMGT TRBV, TRBD and TRBJ reference segments. Analysis was restricted to V-J combinations with a frequency above 0.0001, which covered approximately 99% of repertoires. A TCS score was defined as the ratio between F50 (clonal expansion) and ExV (chaos), using BLOSUM62-based TCRdist between CDR3 peptides within each V-J. Welch's t-statistics and random forest reduced 500 to 550 V-J features to 13, which were used in a naive Bayes classifier (R e1071). The raw public reads went through TCRdb reprocessing: fastp at Q25, MiXCR clone calling, in-frame beta chains kept. Each record represents a unique CDR3 protein, reported with the most common genes and DNA among its rows. It is TCRdb's table, rather than the study itself, that gives the V and J calls and clone size. The sample has 730,000 or so distinct CDR3 sequences on record, approximately 19% of them singletons. About a sixth of the sample is taken by the ten largest.

The source is a woman between 45 and 65 years old with Graves' hyperthyroidism that later progressed to Graves' ophthalmopathy. The sequenced sample was blood. Recombination linked TRBV5-1 to TRBJ2-7; a tentative D call is TRBD1 (6 bases match). For the CDR3, the sequence is CASSVAQGPWQYF. The DNA reads as follows: TGCGCCAGCAGCGTAGCGCAGGGGCCGTGGCAGTACTTC.